The 8 T cell receptor beta chains given below trace back to one sample, sequenced in a study of blood T cells in healthy people across ages. Alongside a J-beta primer mix, a sample-barcoded 5' primer served in a second PCR lasting roughly 6 to 11 cycles. TCRdb re-analysed the 5' RACE reads in MiXCR, keeping a single row per CDR3 protein. The sample holds about 670,000 distinct CDR3 sequences, roughly 41% seen once. Input material: blood. The receptor source for this set is a man older than 75 in good health.

The chain joins TRBV14 to TRBJ2-5; the match to TRBD1 covers 12 bases. Germline V lookup: CDR1 SGHDN, CDR2 FVKESK. The V gene end was trimmed by 4 bases and the J gene end by 7 bases; junction bases not matched to a gene: 7. This CDR3 spans 15 amino acids. In nucleotides, the CDR3 is TGTGCCAGCAGCCTACCGGGACAGGGGGCGTGGACCCAGTACTTC. It codes for CASSLPGQGAWTQYF.

The rearrangement joins TRBV28 to TRBJ2-1; 7 nucleotides agree with TRBD1. The CDR3 spans 16 residues. Germline V lookup: CDR1 MDHEN, CDR2 SYDVKM. Trimming removed 2 bases from V and 7 bases from J; junction bases left unmatched: 11. CDR3 sequence: CASSLISGQGVNEQFF. The CDR3 bases are TGTGCCAGCAGTTTAATCTCTGGTCAGGGGGTAAATGAGCAGTTCTTC.

V is TRBV24-1 and J is TRBJ2-1, with 9 positions matching TRBD1. CDR1 is KGHDR and CDR2 is SFDVKD in the germline V gene. Trimming at V came to 4 bases and at J to 3 bases, leaving 6 bases not matched to a gene. The CDR3 sequence is 16 residues long. CDR3 amino acids: CATSDPGTGIYNEQFF. The CDR3 coding sequence is TGTGCCACCAGTGACCCCGGGACAGGGATCTACAATGAGCAGTTCTTC.

This clonotype appeared many times. This chain's CDR3 is CASSLWMILDRGKETQYF. CDR3 nucleotides: TGTGCCAGCAGCTTGTGGATGATCCTCGACAGGGGGAAGGAGACCCAGTACTTC. The chain has TRBV5-6 and TRBJ2-5; 9 bases align to TRBD1. Germline V lookup: CDR1 SGHDT, CDR2 YYEEEE. The length of the CDR3 is 18 residues. Trimming took 1 base from V and 5 from J; bases not matched to a gene: 15.

This clonotype was seen more than once but under ten times. The chain uses TRBV7-2 and TRBJ2-5; a weak D match, TRBD1 (6 bases). Deletions cut 3 bases from V and 5 bases from J, with 13 bases between. This CDR3 spans 14 amino acids. The germline CDR1 and CDR2 sequences are SGHTA and FQGNSA. DNA for the CDR3: TGTGCCAGCAGCTTCGGACAGCCCAGGGAGACCCAGTACTTC. Amino acids: CASSFGQPRETQYF.

The chain couples TRBV7-9 to TRBJ2-7, with D perhaps TRBD1 (6 bases). V was pared by 1 base and J by 5 bases, with 21 bases between. Germline V CDR1 and CDR2: SEHNR, FQNEAQ (reference sequence). The CDR3 runs 17 residues. The CDR3 DNA is TGTGCCAGCAGCTTAGGTGTTCAGGCAGGGGCTCTCGACGAGCAGTACTTC. It is translated as CASSLGVQAGALDEQYF.

Comment on this clonotype: A junction end diverges from the germline sequence, so it may reflect a read error. V usage is TRBV28 and J usage is TRBJ2-7, with TRBD1 matching 8 bases. Germline CDR1 MDHEN, CDR2 SYDVKM. The CDR3 loop spans 20 amino acids. CDR3 residues: CVSSATMDRERSGATYEQYF. CDR3 nucleotide sequence: TGTGTCAGCAGTGCGACTATGGACAGGGAGAGGTCAGGGGCTACCTACGAGCAGTACTTC.

The chain has TRBV7-9 and TRBJ2-5; D possibly uses TRBD1 or TRBD2 (5 bases each). V was cut by 5 bases and J by 3 bases, with 16 bases left in between. The CDR3 spans 15 residues. Germline V gives CDR1 SEHNR, CDR2 FQNEAQ (reference sequence). The CDR3 here is CASSRSGTAKETQYF. The CDR3 region has the DNA TGTGCCAGCAGCCGCTCCGGGACCGCAAAAGAGACCCAGTACTTC.